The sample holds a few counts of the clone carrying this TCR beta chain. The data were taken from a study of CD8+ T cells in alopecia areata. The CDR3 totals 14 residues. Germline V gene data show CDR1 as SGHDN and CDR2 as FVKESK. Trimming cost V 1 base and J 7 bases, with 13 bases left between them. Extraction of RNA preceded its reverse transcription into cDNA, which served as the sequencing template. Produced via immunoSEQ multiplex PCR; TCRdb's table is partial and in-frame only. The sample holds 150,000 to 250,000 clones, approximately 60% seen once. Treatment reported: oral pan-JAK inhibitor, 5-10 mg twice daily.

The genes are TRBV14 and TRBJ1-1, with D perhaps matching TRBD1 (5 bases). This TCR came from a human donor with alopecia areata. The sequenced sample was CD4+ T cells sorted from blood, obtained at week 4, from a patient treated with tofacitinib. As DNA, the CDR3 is TGTGCCAGCAGCCAAGCCCTCGGGGGGGTTGAAGCTTTCTTT. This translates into CASSQALGGVEAFF.